Described below is a single T cell receptor beta chain sequence and its context. Its antigen is undetermined. These data belong to a study of cytomegalovirus exposure and HLA in healthy donors. Study-wide findings and caveats: Later on, an analysis found that several of the most significant clusters appeared to be linked to common viral pathogens, which included parvovirus B19.

60 Vbeta and 13 Jbeta primers were used in PCR. Using immunoSEQ multiplex PCR, the repertoire was profiled, and TCRdb retains in-frame clones only, with some absent. The data contain roughly 160,000 clones, around three quarters of them singletons. The CDR3 runs to 16 residues. With V trimmed by 0 bases and J by 6 bases, 5 bases remained unmatched. Germline V gives CDR1 KGHSH, CDR2 LQKENI. This clonotype was sampled from a middle-aged man in good health and CMV-seronegative. The chain links TRBV18 to TRBJ2-2; the match to TRBD1 covers 9 bases. Material: PBMCs. This CDR3 reads CASSPPQGQGPGELFF. The CDR3 nucleotides read TGTGCCAGCTCACCACCCCAAGGACAGGGGCCCGGGGAGCTGTTTTTT.